This TCR beta chain was sequenced in a study of T cell repertoires in cytomegalovirus infection (dated by TCRdb to about 2019). Background for the entire study: Peptide stimulations targeted recently identified HLA-C-restricted CMV epitopes, whose presentation resists viral immunomodulation, together with well-studied HLA-B-restricted epitopes. Donor HLA type was relevant to the analysis, because carriage of CMV infection together with the matching HLA type was indicated by public TCR beta signatures.

The sequencing machine was an Illumina HiSeq 1500. The public reads were reanalyzed by TCRdb: fastp trimming at Q25, MiXCR alignment, in-frame beta chains only. Every CDR3 protein is listed once, alongside the most common genes and DNA of its rows. The sample profile shows approximately 1,000,000 distinct CDR3 sequences; around 30% of them were found once. More than 12% of the sample is taken by the ten largest. The junction shows trimming of 8 bases on V and 4 bases on J, plus 21 bases between the germline ends. CDR1 and CDR2, per the germline V gene, are SGHTA and FQGNSA. Reading from cysteine to phenylalanine, the CDR3 counts 16 amino acids. Only CDR3 DNA remains: 48 bases, in frame from the first base. In its sample, this clonotype was seen many times. Its target antigen remains unknown. No qualities accompany the bases; no much larger clone lies one base away. According to the study, the label for this sample's treatment or condition signals: in vitro stimulation with specific CMV peptide epitopes to enrich CMV-specific T cells.

Overall results and qualifications from the work: The ex vivo response was dominated by HLA-C-restricted CMV-specific TCR beta clonotypes, and the single most frequent clonotype in two of eight donors was supplied by these HLA-C-restricted clonotypes. Carriers of CMV infection plus the relevant HLA type were discriminated by the cumulative frequency of public TCR beta family members in the study cohort and in an independent roughly 350-donor cohort.

The chain links TRBV7-2 with TRBJ2-1; tentative D gene TRBD1, with 6 bases matching. Sequenced here: cultured CD8+ T cells from PBMCs, sampled from culture after CMV antigen stimulation. This receptor was obtained from a human donor in good health (CMV status not recorded). Some clones in this sample may be carry-over from other donors' samples. The bases read TGTGCCAGCGGGACGACAGGCGAGAGGATTTACAATGAGCAGTTCTTC. This gives the protein CASGTTGERIYNEQFF.